This note documents a single TCR beta chain sequence. Its antigen is as yet unknown. The germline V and J ends were trimmed by 4 bases and 1 base, with 13 bases remaining between them. This CDR3 spans 14 amino acids. The germline V gene has CDR1 SQVTM and CDR2 ANQGSEA. TCRdb itself ran the RT-PCR reads through MiXCR, one entry per CDR3 protein. The sample holds 530,000 or so distinct CDR3 sequences, approximately 12% seen once. This entry is derived from a study of response to subunit inactivated influenza vaccine. Findings of the study overall: With each seasonal influenza vaccination, the authors suggested, few new T cells are recruited.

V gene TRBV29-1 combines with J gene TRBJ1-1; perhaps TRBD1 as D (6 bases). This receptor was taken from a man aged 45-65 years who received an inactivated influenza vaccine. Sequencing was performed on PBMCs from blood, taken on the day of vaccination. The DNA for the CDR3 is TGCAGCGTTGGTAAAGGGGGGGGGAACACTGAAGCTTTCTTT. It is translated as CSVGKGGGNTEAFF.